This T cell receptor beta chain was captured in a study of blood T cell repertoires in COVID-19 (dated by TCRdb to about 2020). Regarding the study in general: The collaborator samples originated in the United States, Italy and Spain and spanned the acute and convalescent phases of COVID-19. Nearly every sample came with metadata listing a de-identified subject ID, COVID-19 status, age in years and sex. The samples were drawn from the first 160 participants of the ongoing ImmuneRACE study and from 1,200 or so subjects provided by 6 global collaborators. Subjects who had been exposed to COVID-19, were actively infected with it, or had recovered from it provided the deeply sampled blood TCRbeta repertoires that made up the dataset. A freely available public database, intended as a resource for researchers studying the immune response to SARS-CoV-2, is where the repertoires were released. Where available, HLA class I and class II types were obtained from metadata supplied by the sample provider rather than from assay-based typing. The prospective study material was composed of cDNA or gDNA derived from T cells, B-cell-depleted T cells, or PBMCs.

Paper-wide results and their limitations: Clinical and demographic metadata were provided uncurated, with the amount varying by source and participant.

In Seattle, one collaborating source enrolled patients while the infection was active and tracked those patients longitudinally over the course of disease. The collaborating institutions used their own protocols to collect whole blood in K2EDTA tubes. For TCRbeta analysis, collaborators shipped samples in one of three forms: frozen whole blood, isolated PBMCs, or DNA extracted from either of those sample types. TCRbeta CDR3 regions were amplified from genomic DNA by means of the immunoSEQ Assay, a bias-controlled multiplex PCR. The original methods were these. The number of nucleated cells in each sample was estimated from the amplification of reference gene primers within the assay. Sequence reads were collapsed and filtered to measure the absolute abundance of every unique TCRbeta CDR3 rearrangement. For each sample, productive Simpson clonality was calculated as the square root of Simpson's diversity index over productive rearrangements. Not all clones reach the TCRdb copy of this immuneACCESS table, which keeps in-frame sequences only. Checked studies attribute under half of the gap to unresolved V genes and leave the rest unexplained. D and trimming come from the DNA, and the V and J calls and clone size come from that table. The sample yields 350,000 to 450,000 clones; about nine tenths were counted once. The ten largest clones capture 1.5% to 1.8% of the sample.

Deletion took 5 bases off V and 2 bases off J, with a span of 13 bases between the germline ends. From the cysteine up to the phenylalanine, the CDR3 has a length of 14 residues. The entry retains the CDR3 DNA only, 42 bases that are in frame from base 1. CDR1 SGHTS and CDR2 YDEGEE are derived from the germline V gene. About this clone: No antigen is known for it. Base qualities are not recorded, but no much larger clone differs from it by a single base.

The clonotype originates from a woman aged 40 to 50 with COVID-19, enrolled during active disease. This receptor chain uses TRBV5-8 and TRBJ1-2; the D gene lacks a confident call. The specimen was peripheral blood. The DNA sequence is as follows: TGTGCCAGCAGTCTGGGGAGCTCCAACTATGGCTACACCTTC. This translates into CASSLGSSNYGYTF.